This TCR beta chain was profiled in a study of T cell responses to AZD1222 COVID-19 vaccine. Study at large: Second doses that came at about 4 or about 12 weeks were put together. Whole-study findings and limits: White British donors predominated, females outnumbered males, and clonal diversity was possibly underestimated. Only after the peak T cell response were repertoires sampled. Compared with day 0, the breadth and depth of the Spike-specific TCR repertoire rose significantly after two doses of AZD1222.

Concerning this clone itself: Its matching antigen is unknown.

TCRdb's copy holds only in-frame clones and misses some; the assay was immunoSEQ multiplex PCR. The top ten hold roughly 8% of the sample, which has approximately 180,000 clones, 85% to 90% seen once. V shed 7 bases and J shed 4 bases, with 13 bases lying between them. From germline, CDR1 is MDHEN and CDR2 SYDVKM. This CDR3 contains 13 residues. The V call is TRBV28, the J call TRBJ1-2; unclear D gene. The sequenced sample was peripheral blood, obtained on day 0 of AZD1222 vaccination. The clonotype was recovered from an adult in good health. CDR3 sequence reads: CASILAGSYGYTF. CDR3 bases: TGTGCCAGCATTCTGGCAGGATCCTATGGCTACACCTTC.